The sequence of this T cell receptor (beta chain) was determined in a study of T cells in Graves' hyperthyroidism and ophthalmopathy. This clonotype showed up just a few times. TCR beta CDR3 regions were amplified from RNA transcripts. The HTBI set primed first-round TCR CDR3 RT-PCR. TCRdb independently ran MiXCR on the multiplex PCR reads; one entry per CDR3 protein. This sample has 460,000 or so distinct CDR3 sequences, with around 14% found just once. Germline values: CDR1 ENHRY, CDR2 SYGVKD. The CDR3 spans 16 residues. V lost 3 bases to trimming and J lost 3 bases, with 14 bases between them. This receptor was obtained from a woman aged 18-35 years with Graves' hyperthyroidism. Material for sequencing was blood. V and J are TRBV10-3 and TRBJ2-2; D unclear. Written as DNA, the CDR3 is TGTGCCATCAGTGAATGGATAGGGCTGCACACCGGGGAGCTGTTTTTT. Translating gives CAISEWIGLHTGELFF.